The 2 T cell receptor beta chains given below trace back to one sample, sequenced in a study of cytomegalovirus exposure and HLA in healthy donors. TCRdb keeps only in-frame clones here, not all; method: immunoSEQ multiplex PCR. The sample contains around 60,000 clones, approximately 95% of which appear only once. The sequenced sample was PBMCs. The source of these receptors is a young woman in good health and CMV-seronegative.

On this clone: An end of the junction differs from the germline gene, which may be a read error. This rearrangement joins TRBV7-6 to TRBJ2-2; 11 positions agree with TRBD2. Germline-derived CDR1 and CDR2 are SGHVS and FNYEAQ. This CDR3 comprises 18 residues. The CDR3 nucleotides are TGTGGCAGCAGCTTGGTAGCGGGAGGGCCCTGGGACACCGGGGAGCTGTTTTTT. Residues: CGSSLVAGGPWDTGELFF.

The rearrangement uses TRBV21-1 and TRBJ2-4; TRBD2, as called in the table, went unchecked against the DNA. TRBV21-1 is classified as a pseudogene. The CDR3 loop spans 13 amino acids. The CDR3 DNA reads TGTGCCAGCGACGGACTAGCGGGGGACATTCAGTACTTC. Protein: CASDGLAGDIQYF.